What follows is one TCR beta chain and its context. Its cognate antigen is unknown. Cells sorted as Tregs were CD4+, CD25+ and CD127-/low. After constant-region reverse-primer amplification, full-length variable regions underwent semi-nested PCR with Nested Universal Primer A. MiXCR was run by TCRdb on the 5' RACE reads, yielding one entry per CDR3 protein. The sample has about 57,000 distinct CDR3 sequences, about 28% seen once; the top ten hold roughly 2.2%. V gave up 3 bases and J gave up 6 bases, with 5 bases separating them. The CDR3 consists of 12 residues. Study-wide findings and caveats: Whole repertoires were not studied in the larger cohort, only one V-J beta rearrangement. Tumor memory CD4+ T cell TCR gene usage clustered with blood and lymph node memory CD4+ cells and lymph node naive CD4+ cells. Tumor Treg TCRs overlapped most with tumor naive CD4+ cells.

Input material: tumor-infiltrating Tregs sorted from the breast tumor. The TCR comes from a female donor with breast cancer. The chain links TRBV12-3 or TRBV12-4 to TRBJ2-2; D not certain. Here the CDR3 DNA reads TGTGCCAGCAGTTTTTATCCCGGGGAGCTGTTTTTT. Translated: CASSFYPGELFF.